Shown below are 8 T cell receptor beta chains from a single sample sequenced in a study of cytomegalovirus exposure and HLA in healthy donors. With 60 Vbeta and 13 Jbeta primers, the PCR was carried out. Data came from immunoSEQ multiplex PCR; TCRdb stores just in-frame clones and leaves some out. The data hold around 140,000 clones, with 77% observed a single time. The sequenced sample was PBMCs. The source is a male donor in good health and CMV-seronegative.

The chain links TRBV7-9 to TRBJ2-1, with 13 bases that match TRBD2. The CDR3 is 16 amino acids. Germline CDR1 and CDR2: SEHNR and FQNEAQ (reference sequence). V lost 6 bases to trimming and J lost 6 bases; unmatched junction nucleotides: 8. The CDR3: CASSRGLAGAGNEQFF. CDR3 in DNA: TGTGCCAGCAGTCGAGGACTAGCGGGAGCCGGCAATGAGCAGTTCTTC.

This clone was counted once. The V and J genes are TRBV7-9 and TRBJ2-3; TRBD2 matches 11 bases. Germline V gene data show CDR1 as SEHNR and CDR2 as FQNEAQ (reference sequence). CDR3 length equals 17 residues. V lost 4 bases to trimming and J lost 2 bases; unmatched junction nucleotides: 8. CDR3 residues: CASSSYSSGGITDTQYF. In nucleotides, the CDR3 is TGTGCCAGCAGCTCTTACTCTAGCGGGGGGATCACAGATACGCAGTATTTT.

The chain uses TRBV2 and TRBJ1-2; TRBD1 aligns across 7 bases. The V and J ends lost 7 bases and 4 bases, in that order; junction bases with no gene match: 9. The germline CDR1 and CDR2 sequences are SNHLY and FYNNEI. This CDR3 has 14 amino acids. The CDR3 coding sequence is TGTGCCAGCACAGGGGACAGCTCGTCCTATGGCTACACCTTC. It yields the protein CASTGDSSSYGYTF.

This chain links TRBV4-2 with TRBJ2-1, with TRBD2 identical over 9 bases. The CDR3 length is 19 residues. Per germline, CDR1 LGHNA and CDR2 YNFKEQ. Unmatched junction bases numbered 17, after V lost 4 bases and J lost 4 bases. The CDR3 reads CASSPQPLSGLALYNEQFF. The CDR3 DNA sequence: TGTGCCAGCAGCCCACAACCGCTTTCCGGACTAGCGCTGTACAATGAGCAGTTCTTC.

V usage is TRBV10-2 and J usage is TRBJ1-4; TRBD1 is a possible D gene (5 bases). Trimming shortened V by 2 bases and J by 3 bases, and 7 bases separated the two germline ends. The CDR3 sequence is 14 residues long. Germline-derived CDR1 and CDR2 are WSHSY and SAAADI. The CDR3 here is CASSEAGPNEKLFF. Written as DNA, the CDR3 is TGCGCCAGCAGTGAGGCAGGGCCTAATGAAAAACTGTTTTTT.

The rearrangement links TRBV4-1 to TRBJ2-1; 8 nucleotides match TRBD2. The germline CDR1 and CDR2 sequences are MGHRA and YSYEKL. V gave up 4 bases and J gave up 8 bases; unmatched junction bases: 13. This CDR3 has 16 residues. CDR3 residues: CASSPTSRGGPDEQFF. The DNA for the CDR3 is TGCGCCAGCAGCCCCACCTCCCGCGGGGGGCCTGATGAGCAGTTCTTC.

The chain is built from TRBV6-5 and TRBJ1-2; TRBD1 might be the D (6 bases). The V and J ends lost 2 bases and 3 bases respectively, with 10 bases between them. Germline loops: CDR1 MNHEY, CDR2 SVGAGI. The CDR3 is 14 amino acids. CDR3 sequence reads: CASSYRQAYYGYTF. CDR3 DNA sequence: TGTGCCAGCAGTTACCGACAGGCGTACTATGGCTACACCTTC.

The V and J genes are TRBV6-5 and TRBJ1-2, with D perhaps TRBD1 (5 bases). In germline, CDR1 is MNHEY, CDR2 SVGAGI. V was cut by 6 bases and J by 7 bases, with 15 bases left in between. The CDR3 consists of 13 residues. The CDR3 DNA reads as TGTGCCAGCAGCGAGAACCGGGGGGGTGGCTACACCTTC. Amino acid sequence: CASSENRGGGYTF.